The clone carrying this TCR beta chain came up once. This specimen comes from a study of CD8 T cells in Susac syndrome. TCR beta sequences were obtained from blood CD8+ and CD4+ T cells. The healthy controls were matched to patients by age and sex. Germline V gives CDR1 KGHSH, CDR2 LQKENI. Trimming removed 2 bases at V and 9 bases at J, with 8 bases between. The CDR3 loop spans 12 amino acids. When the RNA was reverse transcribed, random hexamers were used with an input of roughly 0.5 to 1 ug. Amplification of the TCR beta CDR3 was carried out by immunoSEQ multiplex PCR, which spanned a total of 54 Vbeta and 13 Jbeta segments. TCRdb independently ran MiXCR on the immunoSEQ multiplex PCR reads; one entry per CDR3 protein. The sample shows nearly 70,000 distinct CDR3 sequences, approximately 95% of them seen only once.

Source material: CD8+ T cells from PBMCs. The receptor was derived from a human donor in good health. The rearrangement uses TRBV18 and TRBJ1-5; D unresolved. CDR3: CASSPGEGPQHF. DNA of the CDR3: TGTGCCAGCTCACCAGGGGAAGGGCCCCAGCATTTT.